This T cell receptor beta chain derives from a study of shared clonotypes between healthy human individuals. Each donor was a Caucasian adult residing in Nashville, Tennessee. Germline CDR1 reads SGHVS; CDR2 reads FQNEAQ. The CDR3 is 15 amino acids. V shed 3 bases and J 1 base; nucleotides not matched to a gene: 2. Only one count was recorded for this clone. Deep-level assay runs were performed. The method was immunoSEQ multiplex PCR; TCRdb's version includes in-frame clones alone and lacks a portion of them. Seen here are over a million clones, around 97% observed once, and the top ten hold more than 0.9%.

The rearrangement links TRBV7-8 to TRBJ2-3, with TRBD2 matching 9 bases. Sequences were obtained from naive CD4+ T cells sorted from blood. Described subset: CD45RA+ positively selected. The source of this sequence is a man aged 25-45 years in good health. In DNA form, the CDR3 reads TGTGCCAGCAGCTTTCGGACTAGCGGCACAGATACGCAGTATTTT. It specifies CASSFRTSGTDTQYF.